This TCR beta chain is from a study of response to subunit inactivated influenza vaccine. General study results and limits: The authors put forward the suggestion that each seasonal influenza vaccination may bring in only a limited number of new T cells.

This clonotype was seen at least ten times. The antigen is undetermined. TCRdb re-called the RT-PCR reads through MiXCR, storing one row per CDR3 protein. The profile shows about 520,000 distinct CDR3 sequences, approximately 7.7% of them singletons. This CDR3 spans 14 amino acids. The germline CDR1 and CDR2 sequences are SGHKS and YYEKEE (reference sequence). V lost 4 bases to trimming and J lost 5 bases; unmatched junction nucleotides: 8. The sample in question was PBMCs from blood, obtained roughly 24 months after vaccination. The chain has TRBV5-5 and TRBJ2-7; 8 bases line up with TRBD1. This sequence was found in a man in his fifties or sixties who received an inactivated influenza vaccine. The CDR3 loop is CASSTSGQGNEQYF. Here the CDR3 DNA reads TGTGCCAGCAGCACCAGTGGACAGGGAAACGAGCAGTACTTC.